This T cell receptor (beta chain) was sequenced in a study of T cell responses to AZD1222 COVID-19 vaccine. Study conclusions and caveats: Spike-wide vaccine-associated CD4 TCRs dominated at 160-218 and 743-854.

A note on this clone: Its antigen is not known.

Profiling relied on immunoSEQ multiplex PCR, and the TCRdb table lists in-frame clones only, not all of them. The data show about 180,000 clones, with roughly 88% seen just once and approximately 0.49% held by the top ten. The specimen comprised peripheral blood, sampled on day 0 of AZD1222 vaccination. This TCR was sampled from an adult in good health.

The CDR3 is CARSPGRESTGELFF. The CDR3 bases are TGTGCCAGAAGCCCTGGGAGGGAGAGCACCGGGGAGCTGTTTTTT. The V call is TRBV5-3, the J call TRBJ2-2; 7 nucleotides agree with TRBD2. TRBV5-3 falls under the ORF class, with uncertain function. After removal of 4 bases from V and 4 bases from J, the junction contained 7 bases not matched to a gene. This CDR3 spans 15 amino acids.